Shown below are 10 T cell receptor beta chains from a single sample sequenced in a study of cytomegalovirus exposure and HLA in healthy donors (dated by TCRdb to the late 2010s). The library came from the immunoSEQ multiplex PCR assay. Held by TCRdb, this immuneACCESS table contains in-frame sequences only and omits some clones. Under half of the omission traces to an unresolved V gene where checked; the cause of the rest is unknown. In all, the sample holds 150,000 to 180,000 clones, and less than 90% of those were seen once. The biggest ten clones account for approximately 20% of the sample. Sequencing used PBMCs. The receptors originated from a young man in good health and CMV-seropositive.

For the CDR3, the DNA is TGTGCCAGCAGCTCTTCGGAGACCCCCAATCAGCCCCAGCATTTT. Its translation is CASSSSETPNQPQHF. V is TRBV7-9 and J is TRBJ1-5; D gene unclear. The CDR3 covers 15 residues. The germline V gene has CDR1 SEHNR and CDR2 FQNEAQ (reference sequence). The ends were cut back, 4 bases at V and 3 bases at J, with 13 bases in the middle.

The gene calls are TRBV7-9 and TRBJ2-3; D is unclear. CDR1 and CDR2 from the germline V gene are SEHNR and FQNEAQ (reference sequence). The CDR3 contains 10 residues. Between the trimmed V and J ends, which lost 7 bases and 4 bases, there was a span of 3 bases. In DNA, the CDR3 is TGTGCCAGCACGGCAGATACGCAGTATTTT. It codes for CASTADTQYF.

This chain connects TRBV5-1 to TRBJ1-2; possible D gene TRBD1, 6 bases. The V end was cut by 0 bases, the J end by 4 bases, with 10 bases between. The CDR3 contains 14 residues. CDR1 is SGHRS, CDR2 YFSETQ, per germline. The CDR3 coding sequence is TGCGCCAGCAGCTTGGCGGACAGTCTCTATGGCTACACCTTC. Protein sequence: CASSLADSLYGYTF. Combining the CDR3 with reference TRBV5-1 and TRBJ1-2 gives the whole variable domain KAGVTQTPRYLIKTRGQQVTLSCSPISGHRSVSWYQQTPGQGLQFLFEYFSETQRNKGNFPGRFSGRQFSNSRSEMNVSTLELGDSALYLCASSLADSLYGYTFGSGTRLTVV.

The chain carries TRBV7-2 and TRBJ2-5, with 9 nucleotides matching TRBD2. This CDR3 contains 15 residues. Looked up from germline, CDR1 is SGHTA and CDR2 is FQGNSA. V shed 4 bases, J shed 9 bases, and the junction held 12 bases outside the gene matches. CDR3 in amino acids: CASSSTRTSDRAQYF. Written as DNA, the CDR3 is TGTGCCAGCAGCTCTACAAGGACTAGCGATCGAGCCCAGTACTTC.

The chain uses TRBV7-9 and TRBJ2-7, with D perhaps matching TRBD1 (6 bases). The germline V and J ends were trimmed by 0 bases and 0 bases, with 6 bases remaining between them. The V gene's germline CDR1 is SEHNR and CDR2 FQNEAQ (reference sequence). The CDR3 totals 14 residues. CDR3 in amino acids: CASSLARGSYEQYF. Written as DNA, the CDR3 is TGTGCCAGCAGCTTAGCCAGGGGCTCCTACGAGCAGTACTTC.

In the case of this clone: The junction differs from germline at one of its ends, possibly a read error. The chain has TRBV5-6 and TRBJ2-7; D remains unclear. This CDR3 region has 13 residues. CDR1 and CDR2 (germline): SGHDT, YYEEEE. The CDR3 loop is CASSLRLSYEEYF. The CDR3 region has the DNA TGTGCCAGCAGCTTGAGACTTTCATACGAGGAGTACTTC.

The chain recombines TRBV7-3 with TRBJ2-2; TRBD2 aligns across 11 bases. CDR1 SGHTA and CDR2 FQGTGA come from the germline V gene. V shed 5 bases, J shed 4 bases, and the junction held 3 bases outside the gene matches. The CDR3 covers 15 residues. The CDR3, as DNA: TGTGCCAGCAGCCGTAGCGGGAGGGGCACCGGGGAGCTGTTTTTT. This encodes CASSRSGRGTGELFF.

This clone has more than one count but fewer than ten. V gene TRBV9 combines with J gene TRBJ1-2, with a tentative D call TRBD1 (5 bases). CDR3 size: 14 residues. Germline CDR1 is SGDLS and CDR2 is YYNGEE. Trimming left V 3 bases short and J 3 bases short, with 12 bases between. The CDR3 coding sequence is TGTGCCAGCAGCGCCGGACAAGGCCACTATGGCTACACCTTC. Translation gives CASSAGQGHYGYTF.

This clone has only a few counts. This chain uses TRBV27 with TRBJ1-5; D uncertain. From germline, CDR1 is MNHEY and CDR2 SMNVEV (reference sequence). The length of the CDR3 is 11 residues. Trimming shortened V by 8 bases and J by 6 bases, and 8 bases separated the two germline ends. The CDR3 DNA sequence: TGTGCCAGCGGACTTGGTCAGCCCCAGCATTTT. Its protein product is CASGLGQPQHF.

The chain has TRBV5-1 and TRBJ2-7, with 10 positions matching TRBD1. The CDR3 has 15 amino acids. Germline V gene lookup returns CDR1 SGHRS and CDR2 YFSETQ. Germline trimming cut 1 base from V and 8 bases from J; bases unmatched to any gene: 9. The CDR3 DNA follows: TGCGCCAGCAGCTTGCTTTCGGGACAGGGGCAACAGCAGTACTTC. Its protein is CASSLLSGQGQQQYF.